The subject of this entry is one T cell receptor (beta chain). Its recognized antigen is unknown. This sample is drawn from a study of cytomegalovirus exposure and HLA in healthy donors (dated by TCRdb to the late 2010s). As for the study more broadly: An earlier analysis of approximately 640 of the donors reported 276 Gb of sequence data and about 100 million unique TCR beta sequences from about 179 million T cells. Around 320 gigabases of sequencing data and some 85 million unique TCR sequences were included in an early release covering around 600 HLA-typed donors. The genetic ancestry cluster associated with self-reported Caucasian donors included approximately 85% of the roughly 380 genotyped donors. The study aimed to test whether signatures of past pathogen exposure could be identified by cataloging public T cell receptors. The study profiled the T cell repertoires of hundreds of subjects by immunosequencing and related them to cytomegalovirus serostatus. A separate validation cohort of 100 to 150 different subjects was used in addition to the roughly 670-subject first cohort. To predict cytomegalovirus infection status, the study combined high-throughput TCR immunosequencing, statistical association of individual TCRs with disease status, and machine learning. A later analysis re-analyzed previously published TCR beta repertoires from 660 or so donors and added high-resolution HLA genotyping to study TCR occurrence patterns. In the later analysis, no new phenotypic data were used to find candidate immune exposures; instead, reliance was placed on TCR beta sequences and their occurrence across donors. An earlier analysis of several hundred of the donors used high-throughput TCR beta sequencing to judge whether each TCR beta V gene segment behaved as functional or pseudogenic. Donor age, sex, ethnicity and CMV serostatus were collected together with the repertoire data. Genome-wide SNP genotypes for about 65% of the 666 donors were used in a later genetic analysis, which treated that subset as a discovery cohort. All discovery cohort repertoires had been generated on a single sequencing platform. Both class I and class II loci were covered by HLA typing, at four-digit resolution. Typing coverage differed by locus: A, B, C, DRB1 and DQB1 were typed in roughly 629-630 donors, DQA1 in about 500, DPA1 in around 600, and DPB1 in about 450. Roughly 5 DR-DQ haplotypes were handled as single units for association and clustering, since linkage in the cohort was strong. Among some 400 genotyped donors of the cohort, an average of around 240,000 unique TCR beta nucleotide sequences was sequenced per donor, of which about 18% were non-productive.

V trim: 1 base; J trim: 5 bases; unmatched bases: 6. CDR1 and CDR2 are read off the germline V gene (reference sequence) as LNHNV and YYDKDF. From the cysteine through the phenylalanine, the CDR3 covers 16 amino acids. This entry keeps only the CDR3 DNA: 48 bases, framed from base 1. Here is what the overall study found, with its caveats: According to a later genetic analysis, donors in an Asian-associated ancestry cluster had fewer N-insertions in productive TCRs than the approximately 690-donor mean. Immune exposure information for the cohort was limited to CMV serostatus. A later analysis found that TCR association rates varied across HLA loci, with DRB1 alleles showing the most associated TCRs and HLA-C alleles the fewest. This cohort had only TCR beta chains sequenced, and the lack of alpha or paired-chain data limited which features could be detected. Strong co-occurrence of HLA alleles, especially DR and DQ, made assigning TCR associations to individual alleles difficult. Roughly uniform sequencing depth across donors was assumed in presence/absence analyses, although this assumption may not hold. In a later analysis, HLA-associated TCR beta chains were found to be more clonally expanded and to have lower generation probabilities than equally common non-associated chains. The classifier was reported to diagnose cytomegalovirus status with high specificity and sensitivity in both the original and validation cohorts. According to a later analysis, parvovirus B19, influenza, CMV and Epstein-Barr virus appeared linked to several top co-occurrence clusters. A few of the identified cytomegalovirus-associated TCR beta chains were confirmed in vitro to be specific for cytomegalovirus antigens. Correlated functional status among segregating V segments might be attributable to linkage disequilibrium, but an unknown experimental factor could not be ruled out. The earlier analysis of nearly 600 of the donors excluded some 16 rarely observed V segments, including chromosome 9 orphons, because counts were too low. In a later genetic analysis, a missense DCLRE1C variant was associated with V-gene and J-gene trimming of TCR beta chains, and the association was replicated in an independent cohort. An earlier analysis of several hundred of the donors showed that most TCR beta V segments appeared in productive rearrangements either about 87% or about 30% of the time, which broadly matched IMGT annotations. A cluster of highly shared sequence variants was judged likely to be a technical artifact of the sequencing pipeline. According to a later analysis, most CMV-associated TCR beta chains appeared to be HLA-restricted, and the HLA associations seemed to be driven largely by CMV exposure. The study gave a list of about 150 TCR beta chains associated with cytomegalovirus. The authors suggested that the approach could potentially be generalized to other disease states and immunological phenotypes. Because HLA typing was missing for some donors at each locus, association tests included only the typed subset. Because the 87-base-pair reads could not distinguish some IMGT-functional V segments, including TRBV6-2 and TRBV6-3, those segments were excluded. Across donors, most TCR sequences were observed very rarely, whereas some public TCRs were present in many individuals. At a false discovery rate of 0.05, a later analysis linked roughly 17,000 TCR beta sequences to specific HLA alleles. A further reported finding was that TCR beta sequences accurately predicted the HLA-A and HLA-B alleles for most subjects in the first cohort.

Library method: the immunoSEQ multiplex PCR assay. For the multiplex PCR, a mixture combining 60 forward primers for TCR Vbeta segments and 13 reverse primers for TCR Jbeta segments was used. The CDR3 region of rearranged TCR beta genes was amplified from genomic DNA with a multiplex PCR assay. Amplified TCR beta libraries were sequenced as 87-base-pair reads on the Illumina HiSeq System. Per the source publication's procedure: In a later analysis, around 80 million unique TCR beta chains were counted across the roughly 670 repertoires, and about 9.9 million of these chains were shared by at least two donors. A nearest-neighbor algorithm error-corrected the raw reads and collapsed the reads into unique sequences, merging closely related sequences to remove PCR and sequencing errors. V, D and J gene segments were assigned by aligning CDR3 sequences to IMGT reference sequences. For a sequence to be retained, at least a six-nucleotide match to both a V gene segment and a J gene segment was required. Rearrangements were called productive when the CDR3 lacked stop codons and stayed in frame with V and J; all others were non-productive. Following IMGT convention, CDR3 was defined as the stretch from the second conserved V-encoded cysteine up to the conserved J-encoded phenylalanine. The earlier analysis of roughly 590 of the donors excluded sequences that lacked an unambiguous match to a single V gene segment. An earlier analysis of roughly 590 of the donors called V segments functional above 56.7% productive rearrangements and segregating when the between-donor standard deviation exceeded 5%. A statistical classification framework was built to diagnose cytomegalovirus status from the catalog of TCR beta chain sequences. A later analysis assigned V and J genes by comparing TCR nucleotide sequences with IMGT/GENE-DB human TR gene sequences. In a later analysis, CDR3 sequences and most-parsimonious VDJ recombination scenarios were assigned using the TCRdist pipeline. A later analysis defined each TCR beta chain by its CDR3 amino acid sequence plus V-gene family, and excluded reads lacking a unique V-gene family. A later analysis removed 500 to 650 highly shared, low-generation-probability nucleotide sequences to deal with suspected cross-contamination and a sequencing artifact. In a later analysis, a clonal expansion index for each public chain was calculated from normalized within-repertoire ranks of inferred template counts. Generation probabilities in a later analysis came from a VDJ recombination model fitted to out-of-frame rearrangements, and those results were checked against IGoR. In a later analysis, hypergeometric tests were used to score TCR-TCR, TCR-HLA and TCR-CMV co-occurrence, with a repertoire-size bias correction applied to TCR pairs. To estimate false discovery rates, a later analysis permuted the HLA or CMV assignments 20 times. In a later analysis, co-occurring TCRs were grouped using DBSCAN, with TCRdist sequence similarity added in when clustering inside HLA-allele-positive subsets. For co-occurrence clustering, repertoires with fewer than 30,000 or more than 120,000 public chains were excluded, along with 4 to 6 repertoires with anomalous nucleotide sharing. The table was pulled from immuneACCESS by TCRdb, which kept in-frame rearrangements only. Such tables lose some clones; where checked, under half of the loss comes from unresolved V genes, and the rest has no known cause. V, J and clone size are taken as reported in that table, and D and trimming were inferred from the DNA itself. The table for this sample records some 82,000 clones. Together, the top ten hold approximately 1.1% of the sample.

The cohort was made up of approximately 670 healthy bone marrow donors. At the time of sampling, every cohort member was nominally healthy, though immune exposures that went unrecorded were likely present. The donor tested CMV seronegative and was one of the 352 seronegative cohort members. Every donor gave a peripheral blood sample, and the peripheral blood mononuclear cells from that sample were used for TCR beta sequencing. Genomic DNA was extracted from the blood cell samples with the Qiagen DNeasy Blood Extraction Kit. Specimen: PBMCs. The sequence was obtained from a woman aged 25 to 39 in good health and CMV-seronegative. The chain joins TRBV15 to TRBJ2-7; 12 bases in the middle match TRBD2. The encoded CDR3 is CATSRGLAGGRNEQYF. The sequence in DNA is TGTGCCACCAGCAGAGGGCTAGCGGGAGGGAGGAACGAGCAGTACTTC.